The 5 T cell receptor beta chains below were found in one sample sequenced in a study of T cell responses to AZD1222 COVID-19 vaccine. Here immunoSEQ multiplex PCR was the method, and the copy in TCRdb shows in-frame clones only, minus some. The data contain 150,000 to 250,000 clones, 80% to 95% of them singletons. This specimen was peripheral blood, taken 28 days after the second AZD1222 dose. All receptors come from an adult who received the AZD1222 COVID-19 vaccine.

The rearrangement links TRBV7-2 to TRBJ1-2, with D unclear. Trimming removed 5 bases at V and 2 bases at J, with 12 bases between. The CDR3 covers 14 residues. Germline assignment: CDR1 SGHTA and CDR2 FQGNSA. CDR3 region: CASSQREQNYGYTF. The CDR3, as DNA: TGTGCCAGCAGCCAGAGGGAACAGAACTATGGCTACACCTTC.

The chain couples TRBV27 to TRBJ1-6, with D tentatively TRBD1 (5 bases). V shed 3 bases and J shed 8 bases, with 14 bases lying between them. The germline V gene has CDR1 MNHEY and CDR2 SMNVEV (reference sequence). This CDR3 spans 15 amino acids. In DNA, the CDR3 is TGTGCCAGCAGTTTTGGGACCCAAGGGGATTCACCCCTCCACTTT. Amino acid sequence: CASSFGTQGDSPLHF.

This clone has a single count. The chain employs TRBV7-9 and TRBJ1-4, with TRBD1 identical over 7 bases. Germline assignment: CDR1 SEHNR and CDR2 FQNEAQ (reference sequence). There are 14 residues in the CDR3. J gave up 8 bases and V 6 bases, and 9 bases lay outside the gene matches. The CDR3 DNA follows: TGTGCCAGCAGACAAGACAGGGAAGGCGAAAAACTGTTTTTT. Residues: CASRQDREGEKLFF.

V is TRBV15 and J is TRBJ1-2; D gene ambiguous. Trimming stripped 0 bases from V and 1 base from J, with 12 bases between. The CDR3 runs 16 residues. Germline assignment: CDR1 LNHNV and CDR2 YYDKDF (reference sequence). The CDR3 region has the DNA TGTGCCACCAGCAGAGATAAAGACCGACTTAACTATGGCTACACCTTC. It translates to CATSRDKDRLNYGYTF.

The V call is TRBV3-1 (or the pseudogene TRBV3-2), the J call TRBJ1-5, with unresolved D. In germline, CDR1 is LGHDT, CDR2 YNNKEL (reference sequence). The CDR3 has 13 residues. V lost 0 bases and J lost 7, with 7 bases in between. CDR3 region: CASSQDRWQPQHF. The CDR3, as DNA: TGTGCCAGCAGCCAAGACCGTTGGCAGCCCCAGCATTTT.